One sample yielded the 4 T cell receptor beta chains listed below, sequenced in a study of shared clonotypes between healthy human individuals. Only in-frame clones appear in the TCRdb table, and some are missing; sequencing was by immunoSEQ multiplex PCR. Among about 1.4 million clones listed, roughly 96% were seen once. Sequenced: naive CD4+ T cells sorted from blood. Subset specified: CD45RA+ positively selected. All receptors come from a man younger than 40 in good health.

The chain uses TRBV7-2 and TRBJ1-2, with D unresolved. Trimming cost V 2 bases and J 4 bases, with 11 bases left between them. The CDR3 extends over 14 amino acids. CDR1 and CDR2 (germline): SGHTA, FQGNSA. The DNA for the CDR3 is TGTGCCAGCAGCTTAACCTCTAAGGGCTATGGCTACACCTTC. Translating it yields CASSLTSKGYGYTF.

This chain joins TRBV6-1 and TRBJ2-7, with a tentative D call TRBD1 (5 bases). The CDR3 sequence is 13 residues long. Germline CDR1 MNHNS, CDR2 SASEGT. V lost 6 bases and J 3 bases, leaving 12 bases between the germline ends. For the CDR3, the DNA is TGTGCCAGCAGCAAGGGGAATAGCTACGAGCAGTACTTC. As protein: CASSKGNSYEQYF.

The chain combines TRBV5-1 with TRBJ2-5, with unresolved D. The CDR3 is 13 amino acids. CDR1 SGHRS and CDR2 YFSETQ come from the germline V gene. The V gene lost 0 bases and the J gene lost 9 bases, with 12 bases spanning the gap. The CDR3 DNA reads TGCGCCAGCAGCTTGGCCGGTGGGTCGGCCCAGTACTTC. Amino acids: CASSLAGGSAQYF. The full variable domain, its missing parts supplied by reference TRBV5-1 and TRBJ2-5, is KAGVTQTPRYLIKTRGQQVTLSCSPISGHRSVSWYQQTPGQGLQFLFEYFSETQRNKGNFPGRFSGRQFSNSRSEMNVSTLELGDSALYLCASSLAGGSAQYFGPGTRLLVL.

The J gene is TRBJ2-7, the V gene TRBV5-1; no clear D gene. The CDR3 loop spans 12 amino acids. Trimming stripped 0 bases from V and 3 bases from J, with 4 bases between. CDR1 SGHRS and CDR2 YFSETQ come from the germline V gene. For the CDR3, the DNA is TGCGCCAGCAGCTTGGACGACTACGAGCAGTACTTC. The encoded protein is CASSLDDYEQYF.